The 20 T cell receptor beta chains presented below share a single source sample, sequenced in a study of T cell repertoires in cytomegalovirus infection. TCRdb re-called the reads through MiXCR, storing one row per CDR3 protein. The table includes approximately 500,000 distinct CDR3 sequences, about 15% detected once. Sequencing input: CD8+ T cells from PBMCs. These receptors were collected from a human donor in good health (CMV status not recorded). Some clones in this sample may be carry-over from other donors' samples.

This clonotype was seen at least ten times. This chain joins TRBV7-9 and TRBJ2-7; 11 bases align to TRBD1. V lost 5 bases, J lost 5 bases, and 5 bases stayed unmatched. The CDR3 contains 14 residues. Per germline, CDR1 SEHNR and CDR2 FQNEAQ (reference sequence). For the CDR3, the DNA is TGTGCCAGCAGCCCGGGACAGGGGGAAGACGAGCAGTACTTC. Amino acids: CASSPGQGEDEQYF.

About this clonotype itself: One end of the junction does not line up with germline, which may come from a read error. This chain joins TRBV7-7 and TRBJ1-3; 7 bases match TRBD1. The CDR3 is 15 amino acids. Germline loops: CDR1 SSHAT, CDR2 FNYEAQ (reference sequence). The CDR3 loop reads CASSSQGIGGNTIYF. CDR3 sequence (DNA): TGTGCTAGCAGTTCACAGGGGATCGGCGGAAACACCATATATTTT.

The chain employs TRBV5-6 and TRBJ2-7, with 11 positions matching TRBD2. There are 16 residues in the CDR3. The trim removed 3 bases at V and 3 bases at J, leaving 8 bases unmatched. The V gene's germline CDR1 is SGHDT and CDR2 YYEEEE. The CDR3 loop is CASSSSRGTSGYEQYF. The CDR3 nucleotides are TGTGCCAGCAGCTCCTCACGGGGGACTAGCGGCTACGAGCAGTACTTC.

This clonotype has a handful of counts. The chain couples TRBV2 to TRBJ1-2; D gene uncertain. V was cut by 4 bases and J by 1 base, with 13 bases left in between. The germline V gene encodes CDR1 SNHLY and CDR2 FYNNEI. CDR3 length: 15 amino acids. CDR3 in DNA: TGTGCCAGCAGTGTTGGAAAGAGGGTTAACTATGGCTACACCTTC. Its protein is CASSVGKRVNYGYTF.

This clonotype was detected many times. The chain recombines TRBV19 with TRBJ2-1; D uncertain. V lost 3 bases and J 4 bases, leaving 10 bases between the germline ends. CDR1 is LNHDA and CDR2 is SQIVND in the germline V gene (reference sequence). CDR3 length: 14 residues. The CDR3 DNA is TGTGCCAGTAGTATTCCCCAGGAGTACAATGAGCAGTTCTTC. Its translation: CASSIPQEYNEQFF.

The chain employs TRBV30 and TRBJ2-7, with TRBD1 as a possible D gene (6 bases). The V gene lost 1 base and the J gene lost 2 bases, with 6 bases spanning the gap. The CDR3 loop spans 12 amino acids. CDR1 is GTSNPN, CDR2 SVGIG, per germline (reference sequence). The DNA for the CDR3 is TGTGCCTGGAGTGCAGGGGCCTACGAGCAGTACTTC. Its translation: CAWSAGAYEQYF. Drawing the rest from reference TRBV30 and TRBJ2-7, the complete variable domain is SQTIHQWPATLVQPVGSPLSLECTVEGTSNPNLYWYRQAAGRGLQLLFYSVGIGQISSEVPQNLSASRPQDRQFILSSKKLLLSDSGFYLCAWSAGAYEQYFGPGTRLTVT.

Here the CDR3 DNA reads TGTGCCAGCAAAGGGGGGGGTGGTGAGCAGTTCTTC. It is translated as CASKGGGGEQFF. V gene TRBV12-3 or TRBV12-4 combines with J gene TRBJ2-1, with D maybe TRBD2 (7 bases). V was clipped by 7 bases and J by 9 bases, with 13 bases between them. CDR3 size: 12 residues.

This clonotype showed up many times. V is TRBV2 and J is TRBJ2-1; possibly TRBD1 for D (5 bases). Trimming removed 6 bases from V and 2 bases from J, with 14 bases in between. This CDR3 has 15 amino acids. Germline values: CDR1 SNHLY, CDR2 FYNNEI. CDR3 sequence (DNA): TGTGCCAGCAGCGTAAGGGGCCCAGCCTACAATGAGCAGTTCTTC. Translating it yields CASSVRGPAYNEQFF.

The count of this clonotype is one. The DNA for the CDR3 is TGTGCCGTCCAAACCCCAGGAATTGAAGCTTTCTTT. Translated: CAVQTPGIEAFF. V is TRBV24-1 and J is TRBJ1-1, with D uncertain. Germline CDR1 KGHDR, CDR2 SFDVKD. V dropped 12 bases and J dropped 7 bases, with 17 bases sitting between them. The CDR3 is made up of 12 amino acids.

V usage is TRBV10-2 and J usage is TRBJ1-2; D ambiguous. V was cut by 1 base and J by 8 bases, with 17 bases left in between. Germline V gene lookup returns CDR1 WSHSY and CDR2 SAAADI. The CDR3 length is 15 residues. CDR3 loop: CASSEFQDHYWGYTF. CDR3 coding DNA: TGCGCCAGCAGTGAGTTTCAAGACCATTACTGGGGCTACACCTTC.

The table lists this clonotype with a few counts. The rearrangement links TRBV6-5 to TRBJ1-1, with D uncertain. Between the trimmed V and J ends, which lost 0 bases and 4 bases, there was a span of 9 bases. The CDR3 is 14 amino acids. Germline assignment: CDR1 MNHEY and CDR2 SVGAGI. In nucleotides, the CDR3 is TGTGCCAGCAGTTACTCGGAAGGGCCCACTGAAGCTTTCTTT. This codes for CASSYSEGPTEAFF.

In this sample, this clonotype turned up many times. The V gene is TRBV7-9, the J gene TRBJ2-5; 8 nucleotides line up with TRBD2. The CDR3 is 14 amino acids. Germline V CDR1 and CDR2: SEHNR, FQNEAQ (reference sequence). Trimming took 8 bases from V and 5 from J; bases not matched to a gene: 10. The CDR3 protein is CASFGGGRKETQYF. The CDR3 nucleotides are TGTGCCAGCTTCGGCGGGGGGCGGAAGGAGACCCAGTACTTC.

The CDR3 loop is CASSANTAYGYTF. The CDR3 coding sequence is TGCGCCAGCAGCGCAAACACGGCCTATGGCTACACCTTC. The genes are TRBV5-1 and TRBJ1-2, with no clear D. Per germline, CDR1 SGHRS and CDR2 YFSETQ. This CDR3 spans 13 amino acids. V gave up 4 bases and J gave up 4 bases, with 11 bases separating them.

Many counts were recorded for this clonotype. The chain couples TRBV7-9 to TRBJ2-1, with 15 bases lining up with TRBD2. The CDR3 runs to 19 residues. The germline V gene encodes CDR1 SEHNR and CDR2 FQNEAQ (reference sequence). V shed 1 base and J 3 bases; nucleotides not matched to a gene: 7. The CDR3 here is CASSLVRTSGGAGYNEQFF. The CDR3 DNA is TGTGCCAGCAGCTTAGTCCGGACTAGCGGGGGGGCCGGCTACAATGAGCAGTTCTTC.

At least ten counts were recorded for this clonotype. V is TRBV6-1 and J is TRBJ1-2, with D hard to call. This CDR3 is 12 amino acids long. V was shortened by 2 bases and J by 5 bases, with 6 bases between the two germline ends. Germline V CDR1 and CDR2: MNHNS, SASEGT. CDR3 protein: CASSEYRYGYTF. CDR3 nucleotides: TGTGCCAGCAGTGAATATCGGTATGGCTACACCTTC.

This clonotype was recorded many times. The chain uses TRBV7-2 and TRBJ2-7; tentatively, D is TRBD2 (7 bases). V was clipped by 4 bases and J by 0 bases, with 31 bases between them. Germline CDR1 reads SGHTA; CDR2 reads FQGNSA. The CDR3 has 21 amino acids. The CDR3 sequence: CASSSSGGSGAGSGPSYEQYF. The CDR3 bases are TGTGCCAGCAGCTCCTCGGGGGGTTCGGGGGCGGGTAGCGGGCCCTCCTACGAGCAGTACTTC.

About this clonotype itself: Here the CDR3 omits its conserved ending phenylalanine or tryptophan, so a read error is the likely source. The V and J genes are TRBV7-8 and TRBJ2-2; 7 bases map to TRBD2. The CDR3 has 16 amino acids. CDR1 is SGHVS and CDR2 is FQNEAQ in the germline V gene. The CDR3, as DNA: TGTGCAAGCAGACCTCGGGCGGGAGCAAACACCGGGGAGCTGTTTTTG. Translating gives CASRPRAGANTGELFL.

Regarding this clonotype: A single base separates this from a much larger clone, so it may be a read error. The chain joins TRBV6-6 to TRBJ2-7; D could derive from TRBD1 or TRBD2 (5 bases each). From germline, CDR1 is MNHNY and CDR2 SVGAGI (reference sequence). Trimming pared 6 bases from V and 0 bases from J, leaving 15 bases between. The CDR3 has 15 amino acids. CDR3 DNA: TGTGCCAGCAGCTACGTTCGGGACCTCTCCTACGAGCAGTACTTC. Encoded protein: CASSYVRDLSYEQYF.

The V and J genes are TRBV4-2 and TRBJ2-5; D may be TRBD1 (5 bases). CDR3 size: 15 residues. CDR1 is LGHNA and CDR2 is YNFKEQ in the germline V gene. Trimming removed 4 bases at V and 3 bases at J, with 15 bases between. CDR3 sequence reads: CASSPLHAQEETQYF. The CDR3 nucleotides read TGTGCCAGCAGCCCTTTACACGCACAGGAAGAGACCCAGTACTTC.

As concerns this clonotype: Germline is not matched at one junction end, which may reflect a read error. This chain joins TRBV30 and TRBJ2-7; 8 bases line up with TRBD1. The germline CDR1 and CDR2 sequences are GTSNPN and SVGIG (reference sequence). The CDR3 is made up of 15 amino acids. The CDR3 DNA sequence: TGTGCCTGGAGTACTCCGACAGGGGACACCTACGAGCCGTACTTC. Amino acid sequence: CAWSTPTGDTYEPYF.